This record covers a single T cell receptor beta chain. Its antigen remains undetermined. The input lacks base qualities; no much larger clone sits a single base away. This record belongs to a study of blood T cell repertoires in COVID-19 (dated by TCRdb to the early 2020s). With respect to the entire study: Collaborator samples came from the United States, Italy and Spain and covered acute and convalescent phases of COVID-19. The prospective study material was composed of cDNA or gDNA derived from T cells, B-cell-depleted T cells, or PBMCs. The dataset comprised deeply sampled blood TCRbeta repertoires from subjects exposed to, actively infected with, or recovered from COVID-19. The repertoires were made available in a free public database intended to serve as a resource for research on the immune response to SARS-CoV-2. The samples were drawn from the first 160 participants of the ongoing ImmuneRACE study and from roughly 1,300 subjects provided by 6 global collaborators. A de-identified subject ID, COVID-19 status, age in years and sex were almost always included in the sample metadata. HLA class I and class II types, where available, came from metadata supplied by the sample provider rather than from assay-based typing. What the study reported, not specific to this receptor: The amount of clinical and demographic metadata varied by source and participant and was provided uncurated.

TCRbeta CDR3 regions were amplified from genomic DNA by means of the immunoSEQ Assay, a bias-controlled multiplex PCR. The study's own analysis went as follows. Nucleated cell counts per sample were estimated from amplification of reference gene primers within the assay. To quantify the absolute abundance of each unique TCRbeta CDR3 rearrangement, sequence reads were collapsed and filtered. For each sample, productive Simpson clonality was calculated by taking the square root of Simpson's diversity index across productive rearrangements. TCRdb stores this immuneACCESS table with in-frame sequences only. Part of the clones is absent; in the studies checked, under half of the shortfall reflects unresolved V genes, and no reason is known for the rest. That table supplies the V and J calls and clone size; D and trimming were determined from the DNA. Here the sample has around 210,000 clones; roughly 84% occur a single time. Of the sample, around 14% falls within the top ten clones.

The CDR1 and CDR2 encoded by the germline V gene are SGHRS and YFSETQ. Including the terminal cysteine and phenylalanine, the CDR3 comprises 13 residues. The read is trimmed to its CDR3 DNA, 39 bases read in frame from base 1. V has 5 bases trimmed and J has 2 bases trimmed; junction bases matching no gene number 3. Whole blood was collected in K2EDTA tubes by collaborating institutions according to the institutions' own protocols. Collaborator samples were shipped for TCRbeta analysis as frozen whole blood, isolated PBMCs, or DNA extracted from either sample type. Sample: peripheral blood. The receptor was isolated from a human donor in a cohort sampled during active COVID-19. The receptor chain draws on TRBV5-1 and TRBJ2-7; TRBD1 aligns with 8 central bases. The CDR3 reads CASSGTGTYEQYF. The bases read TGCGCCAGCAGTGGGACAGGCACCTACGAGCAGTACTTC.